This entry is about one T cell receptor beta chain. Its target is unknown. The junction had 14 bases not matched to a gene; V was cut back by 9 bases and J by 7 bases. The germline CDR1 and CDR2 sequences are MNHNY and SVGAGI (reference sequence). The CDR3 loop spans 15 amino acids. The data originate from a study of cytomegalovirus exposure and HLA in healthy donors. Findings and caveats of the study: Among TCR beta chains, those listed as cytomegalovirus-associated numbered over 150.

The PCR was carried out with 60 Vbeta primers and 13 Jbeta primers. Produced via immunoSEQ multiplex PCR; TCRdb's table is partial and in-frame only. The sample carries 180,000 or so clones, around four fifths recorded once. Sequences were obtained from PBMCs. The rearrangement uses TRBV6-6 and TRBJ1-5, with 8 nucleotides matching TRBD1. The sequence was obtained from a man aged 18 to 29 in good health and CMV-seronegative. The CDR3 region is CASKNQGAWGQPQHF. In nucleotides, the CDR3 is TGTGCCAGTAAGAATCAGGGGGCGTGGGGACAGCCCCAGCATTTT.